This T cell receptor (beta chain) stems from a study of T cell repertoires in Merkel cell carcinoma (dated by TCRdb to the late 2010s). Notes on the research overall: Patients who had received intralesional immunotherapy or systemic immune checkpoint blockade ahead of the biopsy were left out. MCPyV-specific clonotypes were initially defined through tetramer sorting, cloning and paired TCR sequencing of expanded tumor-infiltrating lymphocytes. A diagnosis of MCPyV-positive Merkel cell carcinoma and successful in vitro expansion of tumor-infiltrating lymphocytes were required for inclusion. What the work shows at the level of the full study, not this receptor alone: Normal tissue biopsies were not studied.

The table lists this clone with a few counts. Its target antigen remains unknown. One base away there is no much larger clone; base qualities are not given. CDR1 and CDR2, per the germline V gene, are MDHEN and SYDVKM. Spanning cysteine to phenylalanine, the CDR3 consists of 15 amino acids. Kept here is only the CDR3 DNA, which spans 45 bases and is read in frame from base 1. V drops 3 bases and J drops 6 bases, leaving 15 bases in between. The immunoSEQ assay was used both to sequence TRB CDR3 from tumor genomic DNA and to process the resulting data. TCRdb holds this immuneACCESS table with in-frame rearrangements only. Some clones are missing; in checked studies, unresolved V genes explain under half, and the rest has no known cause. The sample table lists approximately 14,000 clones, 76% of them with a count of one. More than 15% of the sample is taken by the ten largest. Study subjects had biopsy-confirmed Merkel cell carcinoma that was MCPyV-positive, and every subject had positive serum antibodies to T-antigen. Six or seven adjacent 10-micron frozen tumor sections were used for genomic DNA extraction without cell sorting or culture. Tumor biopsy tissue of roughly 5 x 5 x 5 mm was frozen in optimal cutting temperature compound. In the frozen biopsy, scout sections stained with hematoxylin and eosin confirmed abundant Merkel cell carcinoma and infiltrating cells.

The sequence was collected from an adult with Merkel cell carcinoma. The sequencing sample was made of tumor tissue. The V and J segments used are TRBV28 and TRBJ2-1; no D gene is confidently identified. The CDR3 protein: CASSLSARRINEQFF. The bases read TGTGCCAGCAGTTTGTCAGCCCGGAGAATCAATGAGCAGTTCTTC. When the CDR3 is completed using the reference TRBV28 and TRBJ2-1 genes on either side, the full variable domain is DVKVTQSSRYLVKRTGEKVFLECVQDMDHENMFWYRQDPGLGLRLIYFSYDVKMKEKGDIPEGYSVSREKKERFSLILESASTNQTSMYLCASSLSARRINEQFFGPGTRLTVL.